Sequencing of this T cell receptor beta chain was carried out in a study of PD-L1 blockade in urothelial cancer. Overall study: Atezolizumab therapy began for patients in the mid-2010s, dosed at 1,200 mg intravenously every 3 weeks. Analyses used blood from 3 weeks (second dose) and 6 weeks after treatment start.

Assay used: immunoSEQ multiplex PCR; TCRdb lists only in-frame clones, some missing. The sample carries some 45,000 clones, more than 70% recorded once. Germline V gene sequence: CDR1 SGHTA, CDR2 FQGNSA. The CDR3 consists of 15 residues. V was trimmed by 3 bases and J by 3 bases, leaving 11 bases between them. The chain carries TRBV7-2 and TRBJ2-2; D is ambiguous. This material consisted of PBMCs, taken around atezolizumab (anti-PD-L1) treatment. The source of this sequence is a man older than 75 with urothelial cancer. CDR3 DNA: TGTGCCAGCAGCTTCTTCGTCCTACACACCGGGGAGCTGTTTTTT. Protein sequence: CASSFFVLHTGELFF.